This T cell receptor beta chain was identified in a study of blood T cell repertoires in COVID-19. As for the study in general: Acute-phase and convalescent COVID-19 samples originated in the United States, Italy and Spain. Sources were T cells, B-cell-depleted T cells, or PBMCs; the material itself was cDNA or gDNA.

Per the original methods: By means of reference gene primer amplification, nucleated cell counts were estimated. Some clones are missing from TCRdb's copy, which holds only in-frame ones; the method was immunoSEQ multiplex PCR. That table is the source of V, J and clone size, and D and trimming were worked out from the DNA. Among roughly 100,000 clones listed, about 90% were seen once. Looked up from germline, CDR1 is SGHNT and CDR2 is YENEEA. This CDR3 has 15 residues. The V end was cut by 7 bases, the J end by 0 bases, with 16 bases between. The sample comprised peripheral blood. The clonotype was recovered from a woman younger than 45 with acute or convalescent COVID-19. V and J are TRBV11-3 and TRBJ2-7, with a weak D call TRBD2 (7 bases). Here the CDR3 reads CASTPGGQSSYEQYF. CDR3 bases: TGTGCCAGCACCCCCGGGGGGCAGAGCTCCTACGAGCAGTACTTC.